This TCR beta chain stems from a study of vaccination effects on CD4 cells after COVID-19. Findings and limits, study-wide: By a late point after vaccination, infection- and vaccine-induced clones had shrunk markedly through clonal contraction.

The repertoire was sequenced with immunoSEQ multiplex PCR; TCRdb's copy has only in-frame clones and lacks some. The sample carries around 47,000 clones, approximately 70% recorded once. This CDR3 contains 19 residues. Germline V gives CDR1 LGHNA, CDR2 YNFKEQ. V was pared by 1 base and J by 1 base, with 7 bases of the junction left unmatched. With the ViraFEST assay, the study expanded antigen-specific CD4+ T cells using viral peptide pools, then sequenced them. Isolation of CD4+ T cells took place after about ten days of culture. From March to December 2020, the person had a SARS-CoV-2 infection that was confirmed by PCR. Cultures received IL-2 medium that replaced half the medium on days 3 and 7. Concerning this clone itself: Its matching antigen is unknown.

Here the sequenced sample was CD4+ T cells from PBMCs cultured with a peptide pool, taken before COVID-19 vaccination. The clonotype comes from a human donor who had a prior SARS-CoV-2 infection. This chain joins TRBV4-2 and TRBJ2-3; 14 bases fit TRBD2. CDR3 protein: CASSQGLAGGPSGTDTQYF. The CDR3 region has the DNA TGTGCCAGCAGCCAAGGACTAGCGGGGGGGCCAAGCGGCACAGATACGCAGTATTTT.